This T cell receptor beta chain was documented in a study of blood T cell repertoires in COVID-19. Turning to the study itself: The United States, Italy and Spain provided the acute and convalescent COVID-19 samples.

The CDR3 runs to 14 residues. Germline values: CDR1 SGHDN, CDR2 FVKESK. Sequencing used immunoSEQ multiplex PCR; TCRdb keeps in-frame clones, though not all of them. Among about 310,000 clones listed, roughly 86% were seen once. Remarks on this clone: Relative to the germline gene, one junction end is altered; a read error may explain this. Other nucleotide sequences in the sample specify the same CDR3.

Adults between about 18 and 95 years of age took part from approximately 24 US areas. Cohort 3 recovered donors had two negative PCRs, clearance, or symptom resolution. The receptor comes from a woman younger than 35 who had recovered from COVID-19. The sample consisted of PBMCs or T cells enriched from blood (not recorded which). The V call is TRBV14, the J call TRBJ1-2; D gene unclear. CDR3 residues: CASSQLLLGDGYTF. The DNA for the CDR3 is TGTGCCAGCAGCCAACTACTTCTCGGGGATGGCTACACTTTC. Full variable domain (rest looked up from reference TRBV14 and TRBJ1-2): EAGVTQFPSHSVIEKGQTVTLRCDPISGHDNLYWYRRVMGKEIKFLLHFVKESKQDESGMPNNRFLAERTGGTYSTLKVQPAELEDSGVYFCASSQLLLGDGYTFGSGTRLTVV.